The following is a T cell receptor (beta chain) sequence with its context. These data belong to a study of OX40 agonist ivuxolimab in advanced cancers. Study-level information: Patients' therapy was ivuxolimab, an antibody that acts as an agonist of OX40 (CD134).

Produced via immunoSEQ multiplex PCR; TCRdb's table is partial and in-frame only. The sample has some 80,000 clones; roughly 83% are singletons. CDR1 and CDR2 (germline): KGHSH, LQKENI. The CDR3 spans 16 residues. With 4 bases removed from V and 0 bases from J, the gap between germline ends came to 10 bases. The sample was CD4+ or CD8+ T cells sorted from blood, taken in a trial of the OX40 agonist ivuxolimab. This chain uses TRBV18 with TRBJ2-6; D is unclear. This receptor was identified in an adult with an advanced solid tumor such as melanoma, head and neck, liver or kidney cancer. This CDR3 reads CASSRTTNSGANVLTF. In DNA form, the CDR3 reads TGTGCCAGCTCACGCACTACCAACTCTGGGGCCAACGTCCTGACTTTC.